The clone carrying this T cell receptor (beta chain) has at least ten counts. The antigen is unknown. CDR3 regions were amplified by Arm-PCR using iRepertoire HTBI primers to build TCR beta libraries. Each CDR3 protein is one row after TCRdb ran MiXCR on the multiplex PCR reads. Here the sample spans roughly 500,000 distinct CDR3 sequences, approximately 12% being singletons. V lost 3 bases to trimming and J lost 5 bases, with 13 bases between them. CDR1 and CDR2 (germline): LGHDT, YNNKEL (reference sequence). This CDR3 spans 14 amino acids. This sample was taken from a study of regulatory T cells in long-lasting Graves disease. Study-level results: The researchers studied only peripheral blood, not thyroid tissue. Relative to newly diagnosed Graves' patients, persistent ones had lower TCR diversity. It was in persistent disease that TRBV28, TRBJ1-2 and TRBJ2-5 were favored.

The time point is: newly diagnosed GD, antithyroid drugs for less than 3 months. There was RNA extracted from PBMCs, and the TCR library was made from it. These same records also appear under a second study, on T cells in Graves' hyperthyroidism and ophthalmopathy.

The rearrangement uses TRBV3-1 and TRBJ1-1; D is perhaps TRBD1 (5 bases). The sample here was peripheral blood mononuclear cells (PBMCs), taken at new diagnosis, from a patient treated with antithyroid drugs. The source is a woman in her twenties or thirties with Graves disease. The CDR3 here is CASSQIRVGTEAFF. In DNA form, the CDR3 reads TGTGCCAGCAGCCAGATCAGGGTAGGGACTGAAGCTTTCTTT.